This entry is about one T cell receptor beta chain. Its cognate antigen is unknown. CD45RO/CCR7/CD25/CD127/CD95/CD27 staining was used to isolate CD4+ naive, central memory, regulatory and stem cell-like memory cells by sorting. Purity of each sorted population was above 95%. This sample was included in a study of beta chain features in type 1 diabetes. Background on the study: Examination covered fewer than 110 million sorted cells spanning all samples.

Study-wide results and limits: Researchers report that Type 1 diabetes patients had moderately but significantly shorter TCRB CDR3s across all four CD4+ subsets.

Trimming shortened V by 6 bases and J by 6 bases, and 14 bases separated the two germline ends. The CDR3 sequence is 12 residues long. In germline, CDR1 is SQVTM, CDR2 ANQGSEA. The isolated RNA, all of it, was reverse transcribed, so expressed TCRB transcripts were what got sequenced. TCRdb keeps only in-frame clones here, not all; method: immunoSEQ multiplex PCR. The sample yields 250,000 or so clones, roughly 30% seen once. This clonotype was obtained from a man aged 30-40 years in good health. The sequenced material came from central memory CD4+ T cells from blood. V and J are TRBV29-1 and TRBJ1-1; D may be TRBD1 (6 bases). Here the CDR3 DNA reads TGCAGCGTGAGGCCAGGGGCGGCTGAAGCTTTCTTT. It yields the protein CSVRPGAAEAFF.